These 13 T cell receptor beta chains originate from one sample sequenced in a study of early T cells in non-severe SARS-CoV-2 infection. TCRdb itself ran the 5' RACE reads through MiXCR, one entry per CDR3 protein. The data contain more than 20,000 distinct CDR3 sequences, 3.5% to 4.5% of them singletons. The sample was whole blood. The receptors were gathered from an adult who was a healthcare worker with PCR-confirmed SARS-CoV-2 infection or an uninfected control (not recorded which).

This clonotype was seen ten or more times. The chain carries TRBV2 and TRBJ1-5; D is perhaps TRBD1 (5 bases). Germline loops: CDR1 SNHLY, CDR2 FYNNEI. V was clipped by 1 base and J by 16 bases, with 20 bases between them. The length of the CDR3 is 14 residues. CDR3 sequence reads: CASSEDPGGVSRHF. CDR3 bases: TGTGCCAGCAGTGAAGATCCCGGGGGGGTGTCCAGACATTTT.

This clonotype was observed many times. This chain connects TRBV30 to TRBJ2-2; weak D call: TRBD1 (6 bases). In germline, CDR1 is GTSNPN, CDR2 SVGIG (reference sequence). The CDR3 runs to 13 residues. The V and J ends lost 3 bases and 1 base respectively, with 6 bases between them. CDR3 coding DNA: TGTGCCTGGAGGGGACAGAACACCGGGGAGCTGTTTTTT. Translating it yields CAWRGQNTGELFF.

This clonotype occurred a few times. The genes are TRBV27 and TRBJ1-1, with D possibly being TRBD1 (6 bases). The CDR3 spans 13 residues. Germline lookup yields CDR1 MNHEY and CDR2 SMNVEV (reference sequence). Trimming took off 6 bases at V and 5 bases at J, with 13 bases between the two ends. CDR3 amino acids: CASSSGGATEAFF. Here the CDR3 DNA reads TGTGCCAGCAGCTCTGGGGGGGCGACTGAAGCTTTCTTT.

This clonotype showed up many times. The chain's CDR3 is CATTEGGTDTQYF. The CDR3 DNA reads TGTGCCACCACCGAGGGGGGTACAGATACGCAGTATTTT. The V call is TRBV24-1, the J call TRBJ2-3, with D possibly called TRBD1 or TRBD2 (6 bases each). Germline V gene data show CDR1 as KGHDR and CDR2 as SFDVKD. CDR3 length: 13 amino acids. The V gene lost 8 bases and the J gene lost 3 bases, with 11 bases spanning the gap.

This clonotype occurred many times. This chain connects TRBV6-2 or TRBV6-3 to TRBJ2-7; D possibly corresponds to TRBD2 (5 bases). V was pared by 0 bases and J by 5 bases, with 8 bases between. Germline lookup yields CDR1 MNHEY and CDR2 SVGEGT. CDR3 length: 13 residues. CDR3: CASSYSTGNEQYF. The CDR3 coding sequence is TGTGCCAGCAGTTACTCGACCGGGAACGAGCAGTACTTC.

This clonotype was seen ten or more times. The V gene is TRBV12-3 or TRBV12-4, the J gene TRBJ2-5, with 7 bases identical to TRBD2. The J segment lost 5 bases and the V segment lost 6 bases, leaving 9 bases of the junction unmatched. This CDR3 has 14 residues. For the CDR3, the DNA is TGTGCCAGCAGCTCACGCGGGGGTCTTGAGACCCAGTACTTC. Residues: CASSSRGGLETQYF.

This clonotype was counted at least ten times. The rearrangement uses TRBV18 and TRBJ1-1; unclear D gene. In germline, CDR1 is KGHSH, CDR2 LQKENI. The CDR3 runs 15 residues. The ends were cut back, 3 bases at V and 0 bases at J, with 11 bases in the middle. The CDR3 DNA sequence: TGTGCCAGCTCACCGGGTCGCAACATGAACACTGAAGCTTTCTTT. Protein sequence: CASSPGRNMNTEAFF.

This clonotype appeared many times. The chain joins TRBV7-2 to TRBJ2-5; D might be TRBD1 (6 bases). Trimming took off 2 bases at V and 4 bases at J, with 14 bases between the two ends. CDR1 and CDR2 (germline): SGHTA, FQGNSA. The CDR3 is 15 residues long. This CDR3 reads CASSLILQGRETQYF. CDR3 nucleotide sequence: TGTGCCAGCAGCTTAATTCTACAGGGACGAGAGACCCAGTACTTC.

At least ten counts were recorded for this clonotype. The chain employs TRBV24-1 and TRBJ2-1; 9 bases fit TRBD2. The CDR3 is 14 amino acids. From germline, CDR1 is KGHDR and CDR2 SFDVKD. Trimming at V came to 7 bases and at J to 6 bases, leaving 6 bases not matched to a gene. The CDR3 region has the DNA TGTGCCACCAGAGCTAGCGGGGTGGGCAATGAGCAGTTCTTC. Its protein is CATRASGVGNEQFF.

This clonotype was counted at least ten times. This sequence joins TRBV7-9 and TRBJ2-3; the match to TRBD2 covers 12 bases. Trimming removed 4 bases from V and 6 bases from J; junction bases left unmatched: 8. CDR1 and CDR2 (germline): SEHNR, FQNEAQ (reference sequence). The CDR3 covers 16 residues. CDR3 amino acids: CASSYAGTSGPDTQYF. The CDR3 DNA follows: TGTGCCAGCAGCTATGCCGGGACTAGCGGGCCCGATACGCAGTATTTT.

This clonotype was seen repeatedly, ten times or more. The V gene is TRBV7-8, the J gene TRBJ2-1, with a tentative D call TRBD1 (5 bases). This CDR3 region has 14 residues. Germline-derived CDR1 and CDR2 are SGHVS and FQNEAQ. Between the trimmed V and J ends, which lost 5 bases and 4 bases, there was a span of 12 bases. The CDR3 sequence: CASSNSRVYNEQFF. In nucleotides, the CDR3 is TGTGCCAGCAGCAATAGCAGGGTATACAATGAGCAGTTCTTC.

This clonotype was counted only a few times. This chain links TRBV12-3 or TRBV12-4 with TRBJ1-2; TRBD1 matches at 8 bases. The CDR3 is made up of 14 amino acids. With V trimmed by 6 bases and J by 4 bases, 7 bases remained unmatched. The CDR3 spells CASSRGRGFYGYTF. CDR3 coding DNA: TGTGCCAGCAGCAGGGGGCGCGGATTCTATGGCTACACCTTC.

This clonotype was seen at least ten times. The chain joins TRBV11-2 to TRBJ2-1; 14 nucleotides line up with TRBD2. Germline CDR1 and CDR2: SGHAT and FQNNGV. The V and J ends lost 5 bases and 0 bases, in that order; junction bases with no gene match: 15. The CDR3 extends over 21 amino acids. The CDR3 region has the DNA TGTGCCAGCAGCCATTACCGTGGGACTAGCGGGGGCCCGAGCTCCTACAATGAGCAGTTCTTC. It specifies CASSHYRGTSGGPSSYNEQFF.